Here is one TCR beta chain with its context. Its antigen remains unidentified. This CDR3 region has 13 residues. Trimming removed 3 bases at V and 5 bases at J, with 10 bases between. CDR1 is MDHEN and CDR2 is SYDVKM in the germline V gene. The assay was immunoSEQ multiplex PCR, and TCRdb's table has in-frame clones only and misses some. The table records more than 50,000 clones, 60% to 80% of them present only once. These data come from a study of OX40 agonist ivuxolimab in advanced cancers. Study-level information: Patients in dose escalation had liver, melanoma, kidney or head and neck cancers. Under the entry rules, prior anti-PD-1, anti-PD-L1 or anti-CTLA-4 therapy was allowed, and around 40% had some. The study reported partial responses in three patients: one hepatocellular carcinoma, two cutaneous melanoma. General study findings and limits: Researchers did not determine the expanded peripheral T cells' antigen specificity.

The V and J genes are TRBV28 and TRBJ2-5; D possibly uses TRBD1 or TRBD2 (5 bases each). The sample was CD4+ or CD8+ T cells sorted from blood, taken in a trial of the OX40 agonist ivuxolimab. The receptor's source is an adult with an advanced solid tumor such as melanoma, head and neck, liver or kidney cancer. The CDR3 protein is CASSLGREETQYF. CDR3 DNA sequence: TGTGCCAGCAGTTTGGGCAGGGAGGAGACCCAGTACTTC.